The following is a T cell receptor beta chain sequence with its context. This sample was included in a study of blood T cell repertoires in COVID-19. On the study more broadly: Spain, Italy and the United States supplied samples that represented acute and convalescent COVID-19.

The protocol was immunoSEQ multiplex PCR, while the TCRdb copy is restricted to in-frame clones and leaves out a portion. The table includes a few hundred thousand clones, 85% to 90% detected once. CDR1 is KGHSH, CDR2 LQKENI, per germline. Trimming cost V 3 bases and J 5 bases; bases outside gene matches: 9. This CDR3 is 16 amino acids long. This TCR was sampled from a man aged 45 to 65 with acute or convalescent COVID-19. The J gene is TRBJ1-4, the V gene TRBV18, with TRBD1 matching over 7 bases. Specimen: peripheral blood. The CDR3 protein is CASSPGDRAGNEKLFF. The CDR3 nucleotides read TGTGCCAGCTCACCCGGAGACAGGGCGGGGAATGAAAAACTGTTTTTT.